This T cell receptor (beta chain) was documented in a study of siplizumab effects on memory and regulatory T cells. Deletions cut 2 bases from V and 8 bases from J, with 16 bases between. Germline V lookup: CDR1 WNHNN, CDR2 SYGVQD (reference sequence). This CDR3 has 15 amino acids. The table came from immunoSEQ multiplex PCR; TCRdb's copy has only in-frame clones and leaves some out. The table records under 110,000 clones, around 90% of them present only once. The sequenced material came from non-Treg CD4+ T cells sorted from blood. The receptor's source is a human donor in good health. This sequence joins TRBV10-1 and TRBJ2-1; D unresolved. The CDR3 reads CASSETRVRVDEQFF. DNA for the CDR3: TGCGCCAGCAGTGAGACAAGGGTCCGGGTAGATGAGCAGTTCTTC.